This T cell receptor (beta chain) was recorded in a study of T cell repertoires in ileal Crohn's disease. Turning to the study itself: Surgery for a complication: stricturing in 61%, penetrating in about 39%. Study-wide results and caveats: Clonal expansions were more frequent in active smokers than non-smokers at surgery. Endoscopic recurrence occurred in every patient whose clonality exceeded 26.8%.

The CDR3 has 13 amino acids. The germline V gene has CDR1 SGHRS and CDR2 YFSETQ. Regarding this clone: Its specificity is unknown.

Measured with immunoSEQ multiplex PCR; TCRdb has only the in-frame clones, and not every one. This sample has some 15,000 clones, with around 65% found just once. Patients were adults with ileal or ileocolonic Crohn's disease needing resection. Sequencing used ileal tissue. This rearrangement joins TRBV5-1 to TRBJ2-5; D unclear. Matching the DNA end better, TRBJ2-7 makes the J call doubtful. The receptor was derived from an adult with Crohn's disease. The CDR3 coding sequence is TGCGCCAGCAGCCCCGACGACTCCTACGAGCAGTACTTC. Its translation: CASSPDDSYEQYF.